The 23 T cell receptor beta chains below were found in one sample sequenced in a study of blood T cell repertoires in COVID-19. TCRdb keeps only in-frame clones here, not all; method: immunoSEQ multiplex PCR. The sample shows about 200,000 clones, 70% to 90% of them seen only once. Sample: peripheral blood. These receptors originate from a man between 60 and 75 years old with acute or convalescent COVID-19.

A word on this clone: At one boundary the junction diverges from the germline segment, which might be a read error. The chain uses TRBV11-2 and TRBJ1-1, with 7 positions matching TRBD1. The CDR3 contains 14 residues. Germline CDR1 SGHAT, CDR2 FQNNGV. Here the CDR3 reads CASSHTGTAQGEVF. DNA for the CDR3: TGTGCCAGCAGTCACACCGGGACAGCCCAGGGTGAAGTCTTT.

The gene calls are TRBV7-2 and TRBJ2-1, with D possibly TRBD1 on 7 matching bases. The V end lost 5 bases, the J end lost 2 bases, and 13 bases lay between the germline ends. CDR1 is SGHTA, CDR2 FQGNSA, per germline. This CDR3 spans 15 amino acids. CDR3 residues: CASSLGGQTYNEQFF. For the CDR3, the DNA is TGTGCCAGCAGCCTGGGGGGACAGACCTACAATGAGCAGTTCTTC.

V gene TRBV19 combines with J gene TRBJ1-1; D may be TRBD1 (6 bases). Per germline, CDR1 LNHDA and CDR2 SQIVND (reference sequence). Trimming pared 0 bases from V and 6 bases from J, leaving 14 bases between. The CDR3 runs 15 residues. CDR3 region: CASSIDLGGRSEAFF. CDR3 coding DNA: TGTGCCAGTAGTATAGATTTGGGGGGGCGATCTGAAGCTTTCTTT.

Here the CDR3 reads CASSYSQYSNQPQHF. CDR3 DNA: TGTGCCAGCAGTTACTCTCAGTATAGCAATCAGCCCCAGCATTTT. V usage is TRBV6-5 and J usage is TRBJ1-5; D remains ambiguous. The CDR3 runs 15 residues. Looked up from germline, CDR1 is MNHEY and CDR2 is SVGAGI. The ends were cut back, 0 bases at V and 0 bases at J, with 6 bases in the middle.

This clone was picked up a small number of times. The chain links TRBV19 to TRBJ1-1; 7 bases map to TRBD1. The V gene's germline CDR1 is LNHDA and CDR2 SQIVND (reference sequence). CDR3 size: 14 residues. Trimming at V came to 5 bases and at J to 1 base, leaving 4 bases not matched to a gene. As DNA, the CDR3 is TGTGCCAGTAGTTTTGGGACAGCGAACACTGAAGCTTTCTTT. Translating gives CASSFGTANTEAFF.

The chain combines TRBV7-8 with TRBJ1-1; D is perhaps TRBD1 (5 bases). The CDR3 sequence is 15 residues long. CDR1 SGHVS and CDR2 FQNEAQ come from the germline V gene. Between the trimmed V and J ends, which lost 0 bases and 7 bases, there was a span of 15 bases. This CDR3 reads CASSLAWQGQHEAFF. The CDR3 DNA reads TGTGCCAGCAGCTTAGCATGGCAGGGTCAGCATGAAGCTTTCTTT. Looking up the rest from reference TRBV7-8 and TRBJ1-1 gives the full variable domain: GAGVSQSPRYKVAKRGQDVALRCDPISGHVSLFWYQQALGQGPEFLTYFQNEAQLDKSGLPSDRFFAERPEGSVSTLKIQRTQQEDSAVYLCASSLAWQGQHEAFFGQGTRLTVV.

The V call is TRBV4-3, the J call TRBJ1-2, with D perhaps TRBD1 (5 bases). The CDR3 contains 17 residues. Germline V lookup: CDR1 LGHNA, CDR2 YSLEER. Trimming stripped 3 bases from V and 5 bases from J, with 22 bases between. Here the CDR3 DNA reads TGCGCCAGCAGCCATGCCGGGACGGAGGGTCTGTGGTATGGCTACACCTTC. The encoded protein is CASSHAGTEGLWYGYTF.

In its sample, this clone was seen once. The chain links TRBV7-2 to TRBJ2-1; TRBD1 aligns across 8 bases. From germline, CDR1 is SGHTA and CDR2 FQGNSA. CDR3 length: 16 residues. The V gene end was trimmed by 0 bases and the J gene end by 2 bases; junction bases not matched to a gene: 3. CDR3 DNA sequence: TGTGCCAGCAGCTTAGCCGGGACAGGAGCCTACAATGAGCAGTTCTTC. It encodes CASSLAGTGAYNEQFF.

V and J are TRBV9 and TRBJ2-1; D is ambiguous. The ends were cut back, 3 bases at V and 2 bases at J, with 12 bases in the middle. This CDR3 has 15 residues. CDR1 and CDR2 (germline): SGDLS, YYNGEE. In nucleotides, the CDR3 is TGTGCCAGCAGCGCCTACAGAGACCCCTACAATGAGCAGTTCTTC. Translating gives CASSAYRDPYNEQFF. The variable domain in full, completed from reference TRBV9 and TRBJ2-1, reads DSGVTQTPKHLITATGQRVTLRCSPRSGDLSVYWYQQSLDQGLQFLIQYYNGEERAKGNILERFSAQQFPDLHSELNLSSLELGDSALYFCASSAYRDPYNEQFFGPGTRLTVL.

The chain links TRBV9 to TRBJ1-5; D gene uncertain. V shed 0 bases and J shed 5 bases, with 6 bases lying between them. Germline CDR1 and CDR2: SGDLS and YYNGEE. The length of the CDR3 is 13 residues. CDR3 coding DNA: TGTGCCAGCAGCGTAGCCACGGATCAGCCCCAGCATTTT. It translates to CASSVATDQPQHF.

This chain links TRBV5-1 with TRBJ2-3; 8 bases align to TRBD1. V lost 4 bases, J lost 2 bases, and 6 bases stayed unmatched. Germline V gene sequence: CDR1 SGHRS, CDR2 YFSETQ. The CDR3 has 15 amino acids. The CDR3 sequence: CASSRDRLVTDTQYF. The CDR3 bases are TGCGCCAGCAGCCGGGACAGGTTAGTCACAGATACGCAGTATTTT.

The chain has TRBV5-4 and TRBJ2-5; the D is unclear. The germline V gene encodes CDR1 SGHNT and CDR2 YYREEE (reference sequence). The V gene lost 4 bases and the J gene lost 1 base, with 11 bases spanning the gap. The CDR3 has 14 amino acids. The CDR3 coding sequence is TGTGCCAGCAGCCTGGAGCGACCCCAAGAGACCCAGTACTTC. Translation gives CASSLERPQETQYF. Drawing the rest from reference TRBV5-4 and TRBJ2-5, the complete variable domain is ETGVTQSPTHLIKTRGQQVTLRCSSQSGHNTVSWYQQALGQGPQFIFQYYREEENGRGNFPPRFSGLQFPNYSSELNVNALELDDSALYLCASSLERPQETQYFGPGTRLLVL.

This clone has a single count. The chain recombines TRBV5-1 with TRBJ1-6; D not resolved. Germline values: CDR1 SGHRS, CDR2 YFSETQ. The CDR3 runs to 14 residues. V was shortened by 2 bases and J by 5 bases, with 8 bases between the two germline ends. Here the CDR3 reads CASSLAADNSPLHF. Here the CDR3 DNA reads TGCGCCAGCAGCTTAGCGGCAGATAATTCACCCCTCCACTTT.

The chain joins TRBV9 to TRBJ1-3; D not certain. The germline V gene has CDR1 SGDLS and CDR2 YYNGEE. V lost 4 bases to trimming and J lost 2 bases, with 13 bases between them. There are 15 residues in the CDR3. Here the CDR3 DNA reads TGTGCCAGCAGCACCTCCCGTGGGCCTGGAAACACCATATATTTT. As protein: CASSTSRGPGNTIYF.

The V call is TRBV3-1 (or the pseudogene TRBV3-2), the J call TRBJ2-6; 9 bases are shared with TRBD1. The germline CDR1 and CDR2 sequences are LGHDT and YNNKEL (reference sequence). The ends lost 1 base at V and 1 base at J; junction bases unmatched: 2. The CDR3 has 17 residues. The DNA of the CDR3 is TGTGCCAGCAGCCAAGGGACAGGGGCTTCTGGGGCCAACGTCCTGACTTTC. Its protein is CASSQGTGASGANVLTF.

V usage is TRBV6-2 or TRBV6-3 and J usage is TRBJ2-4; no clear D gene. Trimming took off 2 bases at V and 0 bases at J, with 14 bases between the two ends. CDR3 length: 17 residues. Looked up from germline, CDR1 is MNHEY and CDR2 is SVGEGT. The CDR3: CASSYGNRKLAKNIQYF. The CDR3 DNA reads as TGTGCCAGCAGTTACGGAAACAGAAAACTAGCCAAAAACATTCAGTACTTC.

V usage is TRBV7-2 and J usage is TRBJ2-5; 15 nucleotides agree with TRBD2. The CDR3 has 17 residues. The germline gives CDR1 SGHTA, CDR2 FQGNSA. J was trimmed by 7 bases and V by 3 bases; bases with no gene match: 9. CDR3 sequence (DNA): TGTGCCAGCAGCTTTGGACTAGCGGGGGGGTCGATTGTGACCCAGTACTTC. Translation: CASSFGLAGGSIVTQYF. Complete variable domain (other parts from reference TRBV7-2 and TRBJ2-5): GAGVSQSPSNKVTEKGKDVELRCDPISGHTALYWYRQSLGQGLEFLIYFQGNSAPDKSGLPSDRFSAERTGGSVSTLTIQRTQQEDSAVYLCASSFGLAGGSIVTQYFGPGTRLLVL.

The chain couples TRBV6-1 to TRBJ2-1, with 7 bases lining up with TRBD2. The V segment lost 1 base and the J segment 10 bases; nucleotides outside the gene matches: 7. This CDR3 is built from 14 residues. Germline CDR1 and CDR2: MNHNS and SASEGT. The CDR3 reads CASSEVASGLEQFF. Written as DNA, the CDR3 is TGTGCCAGCAGTGAAGTGGCTAGCGGACTGGAGCAGTTCTTC.

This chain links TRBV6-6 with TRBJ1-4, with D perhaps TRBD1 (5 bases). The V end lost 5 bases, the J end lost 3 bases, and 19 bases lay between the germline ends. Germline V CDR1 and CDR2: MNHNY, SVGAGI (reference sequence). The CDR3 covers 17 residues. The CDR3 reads CASSPPVGQGSNEKLFF. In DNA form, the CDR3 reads TGTGCCAGCAGTCCTCCGGTGGGGCAAGGGTCTAATGAAAAACTGTTTTTT.

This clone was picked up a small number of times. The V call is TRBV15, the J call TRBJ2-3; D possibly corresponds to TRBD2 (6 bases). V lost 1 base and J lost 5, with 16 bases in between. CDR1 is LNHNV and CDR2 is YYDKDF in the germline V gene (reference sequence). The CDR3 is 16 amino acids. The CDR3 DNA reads TGTGCCACCAGCAGAGTCCGCGGGGTCGGAAAAGATACGCAGTATTTT. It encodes CATSRVRGVGKDTQYF.

Here the CDR3 reads CASSLAGDSRGYTF. The CDR3 bases are TGTGCCAGCAGCTTAGCGGGGGACAGTCGGGGCTACACCTTC. This rearrangement joins TRBV7-9 to TRBJ1-2; 7 nucleotides match TRBD1. Trimming cost V 0 bases and J 8 bases; bases outside gene matches: 6. Looked up from germline, CDR1 is SEHNR and CDR2 is FQNEAQ (reference sequence). The CDR3 has 14 residues.

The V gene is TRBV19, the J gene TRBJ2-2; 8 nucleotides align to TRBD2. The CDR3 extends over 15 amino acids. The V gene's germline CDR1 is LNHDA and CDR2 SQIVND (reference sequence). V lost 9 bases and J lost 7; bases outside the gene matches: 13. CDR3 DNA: TGTGCCAGCAGAAGTACCGGGGGGGATAGCGGGGAGCTGTTTTTT. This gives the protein CASRSTGGDSGELFF. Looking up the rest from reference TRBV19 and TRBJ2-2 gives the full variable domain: DGGITQSPKYLFRKEGQNVTLSCEQNLNHDAMYWYRQDPGQGLRLIYYSQIVNDFQKGDIAEGYSVSREKKESFPLTVTSAQKNPTAFYLCASRSTGGDSGELFFGEGSRLTVL.

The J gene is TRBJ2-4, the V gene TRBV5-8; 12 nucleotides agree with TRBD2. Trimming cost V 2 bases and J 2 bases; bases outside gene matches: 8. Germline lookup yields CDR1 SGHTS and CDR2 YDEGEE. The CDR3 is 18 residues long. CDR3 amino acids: CASSFSSGGAGTKNIQYF. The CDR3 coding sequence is TGTGCCAGCAGCTTCTCTAGCGGGGGGGCCGGAACCAAAAACATTCAGTACTTC.